The 24 T cell receptor beta chains below all came from one sample that was sequenced in a study of T cells after somatic rescue of genetic block. The repertoire was sequenced with immunoSEQ multiplex PCR; TCRdb's copy has only in-frame clones and lacks some. The sample has 45,000 to 70,000 clones, about 96% seen once. The sequencing sample was made of peripheral blood mononuclear cells (PBMCs). The receptors derive from a child less than two years old.

The chain links TRBV27 to TRBJ1-1, with a possible D match to TRBD1 (5 bases). This CDR3 region has 13 residues. Trimming removed 6 bases from V and 4 bases from J, with 12 bases in between. Germline CDR1 reads MNHEY; CDR2 reads SMNVEV (reference sequence). The CDR3: CASSYRQPTEAFF. CDR3 in DNA: TGTGCCAGCAGCTACCGACAGCCCACTGAAGCTTTCTTT.

The chain uses TRBV5-4 and TRBJ2-1; the match to TRBD2 covers 13 bases. The V gene's germline CDR1 is SGHNT and CDR2 YYREEE (reference sequence). The CDR3 has 14 residues. The V segment lost 3 bases and the J segment 8 bases; nucleotides outside the gene matches: 2. The CDR3 coding sequence is TGTGCCAGCAGCTGGACTAGCGGGAGAGATGAGCAGTTCTTC. It codes for CASSWTSGRDEQFF.

The chain carries TRBV5-1 and TRBJ2-7; no reliable D call. V lost 0 bases and J 2 bases, leaving 12 bases between the germline ends. The CDR3 runs to 15 residues. Germline V gene lookup returns CDR1 SGHRS and CDR2 YFSETQ. In DNA, the CDR3 is TGCGCCAGCAGCTTGGAAGCTCGGAATCCCTACGAGCAGTACTTC. Translating it yields CASSLEARNPYEQYF.

V is TRBV5-5 and J is TRBJ2-3; 10 positions agree with TRBD2. The germline CDR1 and CDR2 sequences are SGHKS and YYEKEE (reference sequence). The CDR3 length is 17 residues. With V trimmed by 4 bases and J by 6 bases, 14 bases remained unmatched. CDR3 residues: CASSPRALAGYGDTQYF. The CDR3 DNA reads TGTGCCAGCAGCCCACGGGCACTAGCGGGATATGGGGATACGCAGTATTTT.

The chain employs TRBV11-2 and TRBJ1-5; 7 positions agree with TRBD1. Germline CDR1 and CDR2: SGHAT and FQNNGV. Trimming removed 1 base from V and 5 bases from J; junction bases left unmatched: 2. The CDR3 is made up of 14 amino acids. The CDR3 nucleotides read TGTGCCAGCAGCTTAGCAGGGGGGGATCAGCCCCAGCATTTT. It codes for CASSLAGGDQPQHF.

The rearrangement joins TRBV19 to TRBJ2-3; D possibly corresponds to TRBD1 (6 bases). This CDR3 has 15 residues. V was trimmed by 3 bases and J by 1 base, leaving 11 bases between them. Germline CDR1 reads LNHDA; CDR2 reads SQIVND (reference sequence). The CDR3 bases are TGTGCCAGTAGTATCGTTTCAGGGGGCACAGATACGCAGTATTTT. Translation gives CASSIVSGGTDTQYF.

This chain joins TRBV5-1 and TRBJ2-5, with a tentative D call TRBD2 (5 bases). The germline V and J ends were trimmed by 0 bases and 2 bases, with 14 bases remaining between them. In germline, CDR1 is SGHRS, CDR2 YFSETQ. The CDR3 sequence is 16 residues long. CDR3 sequence: CASSLAVYGEQETQYF. In nucleotides, the CDR3 is TGCGCCAGCAGCTTGGCGGTGTACGGGGAACAAGAGACCCAGTACTTC.

V usage is TRBV6-1 and J usage is TRBJ2-7, with D hard to call. V was shortened by 4 bases and J by 4 bases, with 5 bases between the two germline ends. This CDR3 is built from 11 residues. Per the germline V gene, CDR1 is MNHNS and CDR2 is SASEGT. The CDR3 here is CASSVGYEQYF. The CDR3 bases are TGTGCCAGCAGTGTCGGGTACGAGCAGTACTTC.

The chain joins TRBV6-5 to TRBJ2-2, with D unclear. CDR1 is MNHEY, CDR2 SVGAGI, per germline. Trimming pared 6 bases from V and 6 bases from J, leaving 8 bases between. This CDR3 region has 12 residues. The CDR3 here is CASSPHPGELFF. The CDR3 DNA reads as TGTGCCAGCAGCCCCCACCCCGGGGAGCTGTTTTTT.

V and J are TRBV7-9 and TRBJ2-7, with D possibly being TRBD1 (5 bases). Trimming removed 11 bases from V and 6 bases from J, with 17 bases in between. Per germline, CDR1 SEHNR and CDR2 FQNEAQ (reference sequence). The CDR3 runs 12 residues. The DNA of the CDR3 is TGTGCCTGGAAACAGGATGCTGGCGAGCAGTACTTC. This gives the protein CAWKQDAGEQYF.

V usage is TRBV6-5 and J usage is TRBJ2-7, with D unclear. Looked up from germline, CDR1 is MNHEY and CDR2 is SVGAGI. V lost 0 bases to trimming and J lost 0 bases, with 3 bases between them. The CDR3 contains 13 residues. CDR3 amino acids: CASSYSHSYEQYF. CDR3 sequence (DNA): TGTGCCAGCAGTTACTCGCACTCCTACGAGCAGTACTTC.

CDR3 protein: CASSYTGRGHNSPLHF. CDR3 sequence (DNA): TGTGCCAGCAGTTACACCGGCAGGGGGCATAATTCACCCCTCCACTTT. The gene calls are TRBV6-5 and TRBJ1-6, with TRBD1 identical over 8 bases. The germline CDR1 and CDR2 sequences are MNHEY and SVGAGI. The V and J ends lost 2 bases and 5 bases, in that order; junction bases with no gene match: 5. The length of the CDR3 is 16 residues.

The V gene is TRBV30, the J gene TRBJ2-1; D is possibly TRBD2 (5 bases). The CDR3 is 13 residues long. The germline V gene has CDR1 GTSNPN and CDR2 SVGIG (reference sequence). V shed 2 bases and J shed 5 bases, with 10 bases lying between them. CDR3 sequence (DNA): TGTGCCTGGAGTAAGGACTCTCACAATGAGCAGTTCTTC. It encodes CAWSKDSHNEQFF.

The J gene is TRBJ2-6, the V gene TRBV30, with D uncertain. With 6 bases removed from V and 2 bases from J, the gap between germline ends came to 5 bases. The CDR3 runs to 12 residues. The germline CDR1 and CDR2 sequences are GTSNPN and SVGIG (reference sequence). The DNA for the CDR3 is TGTGCCTGCACGGCTGGGGCCAACGTCCTGACTTTC. Translating gives CACTAGANVLTF.

The rearrangement links TRBV11-2 to TRBJ1-6, with D hard to call. The CDR3 spans 13 residues. V lost 8 bases, J lost 9 bases, and 14 bases lay in between. Germline V gene data show CDR1 as SGHAT and CDR2 as FQNNGV. DNA for the CDR3: TGTGCCAGCTCGAGGGTTGTTAGTTCACCCCTCCACTTT. This translates into CASSRVVSSPLHF.

This chain connects TRBV18 to TRBJ2-5; D is uncertain. Looked up from germline, CDR1 is KGHSH and CDR2 is LQKENI. Trimming left V 3 bases short and J 2 bases short, with 1 base between. The CDR3 spans 11 residues. This CDR3 reads CASSPQETQYF. CDR3 bases: TGTGCCAGCTCACCGCAAGAGACCCAGTACTTC.

J is TRBJ2-5 and V is TRBV5-1; 9 nucleotides match TRBD1. Germline V CDR1 and CDR2: SGHRS, YFSETQ. V trimming: 7 bases; J trimming: 6 bases; junction bases outside the gene matches: 13. There are 15 residues in the CDR3. This CDR3 is CASAFGGQGEKTQYF. The CDR3 DNA follows: TGCGCCAGCGCTTTCGGGGGACAGGGTGAAAAGACCCAGTACTTC.

The chain combines TRBV11-3 with TRBJ2-1; 14 nucleotides match TRBD2. The length of the CDR3 is 15 residues. J gave up 9 bases and V 1 base, and 2 bases lay outside the gene matches. Germline V gene sequence: CDR1 SGHNT, CDR2 YENEEA. The CDR3 loop reads CASSLGGTSGSEQFF. The CDR3, as DNA: TGTGCCAGCAGCTTAGGCGGGACTAGCGGGAGTGAGCAGTTCTTC.

The CDR3 loop reads CASSFRQSAFF. In DNA form, the CDR3 reads TGTGCCAGCAGTTTCCGGCAGTCCGCTTTCTTT. The chain links TRBV28 to TRBJ1-1; D uncertain. The CDR3 totals 11 residues. V lost 3 bases and J 11 bases, leaving 10 bases between the germline ends. Germline values: CDR1 MDHEN, CDR2 SYDVKM.

V usage is TRBV10-3 and J usage is TRBJ2-2; 8 bases fit TRBD2. The germline CDR1 and CDR2 sequences are ENHRY and SYGVKD. There are 15 residues in the CDR3. V lost 3 bases, J lost 5 bases, and 5 bases stayed unmatched. CDR3 amino acids: CAISDGAGVTGELFF. The CDR3 DNA reads as TGTGCCATCAGTGACGGAGCGGGAGTTACCGGGGAGCTGTTTTTT.

The rearrangement uses TRBV5-6 and TRBJ1-2; 8 bases are shared with TRBD1. The CDR3 has 12 residues. The junction had 3 bases not matched to a gene; V was cut back by 4 bases and J by 7 bases. The germline CDR1 and CDR2 sequences are SGHDT and YYEEEE. The CDR3 loop is CASSTGQGGYTF. The CDR3 DNA sequence: TGTGCCAGCAGCACCGGACAGGGTGGCTACACCTTC. The full variable domain, completed using reference TRBV5-6 and TRBJ1-2, is DAGVTQSPTHLIKTRGQQVTLRCSPKSGHDTVSWYQQALGQGPQFIFQYYEEEERQRGNFPDRFSGHQFPNYSSELNVNALLLGDSALYLCASSTGQGGYTFGSGTRLTVV.

The chain carries TRBV4-1 and TRBJ2-3, with a weak D call TRBD2 (6 bases). Looked up from germline, CDR1 is MGHRA and CDR2 is YSYEKL. V lost 1 base, J lost 1 base, and 12 bases lay in between. The CDR3 spans 16 residues. The CDR3 sequence: CASSQARPSGTDTQYF. The DNA for the CDR3 is TGCGCCAGCAGCCAAGCCCGACCTAGCGGCACAGATACGCAGTATTTT.

The chain links TRBV15 to TRBJ2-3; tentatively, D is TRBD1 or TRBD2 (5 bases each). The CDR3 consists of 14 residues. In germline, CDR1 is LNHNV, CDR2 YYDKDF (reference sequence). Trimming took off 1 base at V and 1 base at J, with 6 bases between the two ends. CDR3 residues: CATSRVGGTDTQYF. Written as DNA, the CDR3 is TGTGCCACCAGCAGAGTGGGGGGCACAGATACGCAGTATTTT.

About this clone: The sample contains more than one DNA sequence encoding this CDR3. J is TRBJ2-7 and V is TRBV19; D may match TRBD1 or TRBD2 (6 bases each). The CDR3 extends over 13 amino acids. Trimming stripped 1 base from V and 4 bases from J, with 8 bases between. Germline V gene data show CDR1 as LNHDA and CDR2 as SQIVND (reference sequence). CDR3 protein: CASSIGRGYEQYF. The DNA for the CDR3 is TGTGCCAGTAGTATAGGGAGGGGGTACGAGCAGTACTTC. The full variable domain, rest sourced from reference TRBV19 and TRBJ2-7, is DGGITQSPKYLFRKEGQNVTLSCEQNLNHDAMYWYRQDPGQGLRLIYYSQIVNDFQKGDIAEGYSVSREKKESFPLTVTSAQKNPTAFYLCASSIGRGYEQYFGPGTRLTVT.